The 19 T cell receptor beta chains reported below all come from one sample, sequenced in a study of Ad26.COV2.S vaccination and SARS-CoV-2 variants. Treatment given: 19 received Ad26.COV2.S at low or high dose, single or two shots; 5 received placebo; per-sample allocation not given. Day 63 after the first injection of vaccine or placebo was the sampling time. Assay: immunoSEQ multiplex PCR; the TCRdb copy retains only in-frame clones and omits some. This sample has about 400,000 clones; roughly 85% occur once, and the top ten carry roughly 7.4%. The sample in question was peripheral blood, obtained in a trial of Ad26.COV2.S vaccine versus placebo. Receptors were obtained from a person between 18 and 60 years old who received the Ad26.COV2.S COVID-19 vaccine or a placebo.

Only a few counts were recorded for this clone. This chain links TRBV19 with TRBJ2-7, with 7 bases that match TRBD1. The trim removed 6 bases at V and 4 bases at J, leaving 3 bases unmatched. Germline V gives CDR1 LNHDA, CDR2 SQIVND (reference sequence). The CDR3 runs to 12 residues. The CDR3 bases are TGTGCCAGTAGGGAACAGGGGTACGAGCAGTACTTC. Translated, it gives CASREQGYEQYF. Variable domain in full (rest from reference TRBV19 and TRBJ2-7): DGGITQSPKYLFRKEGQNVTLSCEQNLNHDAMYWYRQDPGQGLRLIYYSQIVNDFQKGDIAEGYSVSREKKESFPLTVTSAQKNPTAFYLCASREQGYEQYFGPGTRLTVT.

The V and J genes are TRBV18 and TRBJ2-1; TRBD1 agrees at 9 bases. The CDR3 runs to 15 residues. The germline CDR1 and CDR2 sequences are KGHSH and LQKENI. The trim removed 0 bases at V and 8 bases at J, leaving 5 bases unmatched. The CDR3 nucleotides read TGTGCCAGCTCACCACCGGGACAGGGAGGCCATGAGCAGTTCTTC. Encoded protein: CASSPPGQGGHEQFF.

This clone was seen only once. The V and J genes are TRBV11-3 and TRBJ2-1; 15 positions agree with TRBD2. CDR1 is SGHNT and CDR2 is YENEEA in the germline V gene. V shed 4 bases and J 8 bases; nucleotides not matched to a gene: 3. This CDR3 is 15 amino acids long. Here the CDR3 reads CASSWGLAGGDEQFF. CDR3 bases: TGTGCCAGCAGCTGGGGACTAGCGGGGGGTGATGAGCAGTTCTTC.

This chain's CDR3 is CASSGLEGETQYF. The CDR3 DNA reads TGTGCCAGCAGTGGACTGGAGGGGGAGACCCAGTACTTC. The V call is TRBV2, the J call TRBJ2-5, with D perhaps TRBD2 (6 bases). Per the germline V gene, CDR1 is SNHLY and CDR2 is FYNNEI. This CDR3 is built from 13 residues. Deletions cut 4 bases from V and 5 bases from J, with 11 bases between.

V is TRBV19 and J is TRBJ1-6, with unresolved D. The CDR3 is 13 residues long. V lost 6 bases to trimming and J lost 8 bases, with 11 bases between them. CDR1 LNHDA and CDR2 SQIVND come from the germline V gene (reference sequence). The CDR3 protein is CASRDITDSPLHF. The CDR3, as DNA: TGTGCCAGTAGAGACATCACCGATTCACCCCTCCACTTT.

The chain uses TRBV6-6 and TRBJ1-2; D is possibly TRBD1 (5 bases). The germline V gene has CDR1 MNHNY and CDR2 SVGAGI (reference sequence). Trimming pared 3 bases from V and 8 bases from J, leaving 19 bases between. The CDR3 extends over 15 amino acids. The CDR3 loop reads CASSYPEGRAGGYTF. For the CDR3, the DNA is TGTGCCAGCAGTTATCCCGAGGGGAGAGCGGGGGGCTACACCTTC.

CDR3 coding DNA: TGTGCCAGCAGTTATGGGGGCGGTTCACCCCTCCACTTT. Amino acids: CASSYGGGSPLHF. The rearrangement links TRBV6-2 or TRBV6-3 to TRBJ1-6; possible D gene TRBD1, 6 bases. This CDR3 has 13 amino acids. Germline loops: CDR1 MNHEY, CDR2 SVGEGT. Trimming took 3 bases from V and 9 from J, leaving 9 bases between them.

The chain joins TRBV23-1 to TRBJ1-2; D gene unclear. TRBV23-1 counts as an open reading frame of uncertain function. Trimming removed 8 bases from V and 8 bases from J, with 21 bases in between. The CDR3 consists of 14 residues. This CDR3 reads CASEGRRVRWGYTF. The CDR3 coding sequence is TGCGCCAGCGAGGGCCGCCGGGTCCGGTGGGGCTACACCTTC.

The chain is built from TRBV7-8 and TRBJ2-6; 9 bases match TRBD2. Germline CDR1 reads SGHVS; CDR2 reads FQNEAQ. The CDR3 is 18 residues long. The V gene end was trimmed by 6 bases and the J gene end by 0 bases; junction bases not matched to a gene: 9. Here the CDR3 reads CASRSGLATPSGANVLTF. In DNA, the CDR3 is TGTGCCAGCAGGTCCGGACTAGCGACACCCTCTGGGGCCAACGTCCTGACTTTC. The full variable domain, completed using reference TRBV7-8 and TRBJ2-6, is GAGVSQSPRYKVAKRGQDVALRCDPISGHVSLFWYQQALGQGPEFLTYFQNEAQLDKSGLPSDRFFAERPEGSVSTLKIQRTQQEDSAVYLCASRSGLATPSGANVLTFGAGSRLTVL.

This chain uses TRBV11-2 with TRBJ1-5; no clear D gene. Looked up from germline, CDR1 is SGHAT and CDR2 is FQNNGV. V was shortened by 4 bases and J by 5 bases, with 9 bases between the two germline ends. CDR3 size: 13 residues. The CDR3 nucleotides are TGTGCCAGCAGCTCGGGATTGGATCAGCCCCAGCATTTT. Its protein is CASSSGLDQPQHF.

This clone has only one observation. The chain combines TRBV12-5 with TRBJ1-1; D is unclear. The V end lost 6 bases, the J end lost 12 bases, and 17 bases lay between the germline ends. Per germline, CDR1 LGHNT and CDR2 FRNRAP. The CDR3 contains 12 residues. The chain's CDR3 is CASGPMGYGTFF. CDR3 DNA: TGTGCTAGTGGACCGATGGGGTACGGTACTTTCTTT. Drawing the rest from reference TRBV12-5 and TRBJ1-1, the complete variable domain is DARVTQTPRHKVTEMGQEVTMRCQPILGHNTVFWYRQTMMQGLELLAYFRNRAPLDDSGMPKDRFSAEMPDATLATLKIQPSEPRDSAVYFCASGPMGYGTFFGQGTRLTVV.

This clone was seen a single time. The J gene is TRBJ1-5, the V gene TRBV3-1 (or the pseudogene TRBV3-2); D call uncertain. Germline V gives CDR1 LGHDT, CDR2 YNNKEL (reference sequence). The CDR3 has 15 residues. The V end lost 0 bases, the J end lost 6 bases, and 12 bases lay between the germline ends. The CDR3 spells CASSQEVGSGQPQHF. Here the CDR3 DNA reads TGTGCCAGCAGCCAAGAGGTGGGTTCAGGTCAGCCCCAGCATTTT.

This clone was detected only once. The chain is built from TRBV5-1 and TRBJ2-1, with TRBD2 matching over 12 bases. Germline values: CDR1 SGHRS, CDR2 YFSETQ. The length of the CDR3 is 17 residues. With V trimmed by 1 base and J by 4 bases, 6 bases remained unmatched. The CDR3 protein is CASSLSLAGGGYNEQFF. CDR3 nucleotide sequence: TGCGCCAGCAGCTTGTCGCTAGCGGGAGGGGGGTACAATGAGCAGTTCTTC.

This sequence joins TRBV10-3 and TRBJ1-5; TRBD1 aligns across 7 bases. The V gene's germline CDR1 is ENHRY and CDR2 SYGVKD. The junction had 13 bases not matched to a gene; V was cut back by 8 bases and J by 0 bases. The CDR3 is 17 amino acids. The CDR3 protein is CAISTGAPSDSNQPQHF. The CDR3 DNA is TGTGCCATCTCTACAGGGGCACCCTCCGATAGCAATCAGCCCCAGCATTTT.

The chain has TRBV14 and TRBJ2-7; the match to TRBD2 covers 11 bases. The V and J ends lost 1 base and 0 bases, in that order; junction bases with no gene match: 5. The germline CDR1 and CDR2 sequences are SGHDN and FVKESK. This CDR3 region has 17 residues. In nucleotides, the CDR3 is TGTGCCAGCAGCCAAGTGGCTAGCGGGAGGCGCTCCTACGAGCAGTACTTC. Residues: CASSQVASGRRSYEQYF.

The chain employs TRBV6-2 or TRBV6-3 and TRBJ1-1; 7 bases are shared with TRBD1. Germline V gives CDR1 MNHEY, CDR2 SVGEGT. V lost 4 bases, J lost 10 bases, and 6 bases stayed unmatched. The CDR3 is made up of 12 amino acids. The CDR3 nucleotides are TGTGCCAGCAGTTCAGGACAGGCGGCAGCTTTCTTT. It yields the protein CASSSGQAAAFF.

The chain is built from TRBV24-1 and TRBJ2-3; 7 positions agree with TRBD2. The germline V gene encodes CDR1 KGHDR and CDR2 SFDVKD. V gave up 4 bases and J gave up 4 bases; unmatched junction bases: 7. The CDR3 has 15 residues. In DNA form, the CDR3 reads TGTGCCACCAGTGAACCGACTAGCTTGGCAGATACGCAGTATTTT. Its translation is CATSEPTSLADTQYF.

The J gene is TRBJ1-4, the V gene TRBV25-1; no firm D call. The V end lost 3 bases, the J end lost 5 bases, and 16 bases lay between the germline ends. Germline-derived CDR1 and CDR2 are MGHDK and SYGVNS. The CDR3 runs 16 residues. For the CDR3, the DNA is TGTGCCAGCAGTGACCCCAGACGCGCGTCCAATGAAAAACTGTTTTTT. Its protein is CASSDPRRASNEKLFF.

This clone was counted a few times. The rearrangement links TRBV29-1 to TRBJ2-1; D gene unclear. CDR3 length: 12 residues. In germline, CDR1 is SQVTM, CDR2 ANQGSEA. Trimming stripped 7 bases from V and 7 bases from J, with 14 bases between. The CDR3 loop reads CSALPSLNEQFF. DNA of the CDR3: TGCAGCGCTCTGCCCTCTCTGAATGAGCAGTTCTTC.